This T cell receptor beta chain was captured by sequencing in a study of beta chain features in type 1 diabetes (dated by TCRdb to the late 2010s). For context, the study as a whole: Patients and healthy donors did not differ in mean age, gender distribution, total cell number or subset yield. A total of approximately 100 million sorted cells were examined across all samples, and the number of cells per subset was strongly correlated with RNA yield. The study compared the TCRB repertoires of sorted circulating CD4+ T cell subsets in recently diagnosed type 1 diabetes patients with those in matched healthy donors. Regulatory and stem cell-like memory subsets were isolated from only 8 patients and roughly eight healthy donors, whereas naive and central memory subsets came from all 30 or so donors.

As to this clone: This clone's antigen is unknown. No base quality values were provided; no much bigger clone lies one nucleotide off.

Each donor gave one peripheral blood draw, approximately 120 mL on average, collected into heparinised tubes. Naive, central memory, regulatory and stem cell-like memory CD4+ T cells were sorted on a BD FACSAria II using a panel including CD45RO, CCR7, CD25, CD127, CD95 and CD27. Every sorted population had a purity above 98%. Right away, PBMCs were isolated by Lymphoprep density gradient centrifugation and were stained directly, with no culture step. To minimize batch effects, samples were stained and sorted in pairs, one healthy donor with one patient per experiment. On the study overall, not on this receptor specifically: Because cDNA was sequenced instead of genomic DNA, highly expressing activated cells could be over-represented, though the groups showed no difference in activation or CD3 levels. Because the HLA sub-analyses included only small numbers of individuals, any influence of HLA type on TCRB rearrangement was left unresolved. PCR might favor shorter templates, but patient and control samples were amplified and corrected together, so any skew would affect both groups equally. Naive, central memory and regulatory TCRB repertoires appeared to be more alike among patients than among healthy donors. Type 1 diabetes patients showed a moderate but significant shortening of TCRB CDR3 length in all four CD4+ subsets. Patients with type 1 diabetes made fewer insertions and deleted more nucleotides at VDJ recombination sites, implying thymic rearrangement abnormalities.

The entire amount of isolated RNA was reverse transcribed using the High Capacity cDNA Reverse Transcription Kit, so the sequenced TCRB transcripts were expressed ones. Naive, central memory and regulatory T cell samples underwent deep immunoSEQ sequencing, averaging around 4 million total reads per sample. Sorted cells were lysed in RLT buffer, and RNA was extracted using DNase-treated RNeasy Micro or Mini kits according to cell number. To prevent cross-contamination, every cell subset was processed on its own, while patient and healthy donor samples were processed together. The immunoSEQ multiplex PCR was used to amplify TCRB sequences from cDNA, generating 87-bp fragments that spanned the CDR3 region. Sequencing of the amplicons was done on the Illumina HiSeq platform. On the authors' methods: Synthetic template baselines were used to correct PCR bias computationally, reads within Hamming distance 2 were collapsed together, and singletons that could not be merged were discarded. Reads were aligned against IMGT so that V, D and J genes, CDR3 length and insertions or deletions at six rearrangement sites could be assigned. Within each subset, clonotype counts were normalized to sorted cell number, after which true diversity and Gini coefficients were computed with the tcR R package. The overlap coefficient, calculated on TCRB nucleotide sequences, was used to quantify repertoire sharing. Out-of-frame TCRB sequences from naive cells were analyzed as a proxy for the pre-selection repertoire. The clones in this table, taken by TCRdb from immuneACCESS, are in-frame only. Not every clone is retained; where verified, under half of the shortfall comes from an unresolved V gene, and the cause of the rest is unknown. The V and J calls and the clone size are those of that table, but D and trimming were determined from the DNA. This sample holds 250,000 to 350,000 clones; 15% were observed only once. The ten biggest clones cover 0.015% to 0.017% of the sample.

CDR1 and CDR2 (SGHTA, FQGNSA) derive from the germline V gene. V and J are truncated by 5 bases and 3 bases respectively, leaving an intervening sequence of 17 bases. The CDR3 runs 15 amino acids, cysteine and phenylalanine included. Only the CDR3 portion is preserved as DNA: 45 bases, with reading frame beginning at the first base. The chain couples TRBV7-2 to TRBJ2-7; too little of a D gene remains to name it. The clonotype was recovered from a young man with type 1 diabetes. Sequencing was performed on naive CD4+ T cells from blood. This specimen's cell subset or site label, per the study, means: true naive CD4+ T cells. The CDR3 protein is CASSPGLVKSYEQYF. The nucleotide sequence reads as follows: TGTGCCAGCAGCCCAGGTTTAGTCAAGAGCTACGAGCAGTACTTC.